One and the same sample provided the 15 T cell receptor beta chains below, sequenced in a study of beta chain features in type 1 diabetes. Since all of the isolated RNA was reverse transcribed, expressed TCRB transcripts were what got sequenced. Sequencing used immunoSEQ multiplex PCR; TCRdb keeps in-frame clones, though not all of them. This sample has about 320,000 clones, with 14% found just once. The source material was central memory CD4+ T cells from blood. Receptors were obtained from a man aged 25 to 45 in good health.

The sample holds a few counts of this clone. This chain uses TRBV15 with TRBJ2-2; TRBD2 is a possible D gene (6 bases). Germline values: CDR1 LNHNV, CDR2 YYDKDF (reference sequence). The V end lost 8 bases, the J end lost 6 bases, and 13 bases lay between the germline ends. The CDR3 covers 13 residues. The CDR3 region is CATGQIAAGELFF. The CDR3 DNA reads as TGTGCCACCGGGCAAATAGCGGCCGGGGAGCTGTTTTTT.

The V gene is TRBV7-9, the J gene TRBJ2-7; D call uncertain. Germline CDR1 and CDR2: SEHNR and FQNEAQ (reference sequence). Trimming removed 5 bases at V and 4 bases at J, with 6 bases between. The CDR3 loop spans 11 amino acids. The CDR3 here is CASSKSYEQYF. CDR3 nucleotide sequence: TGTGCCAGCAGCAAAAGTTACGAGCAGTACTTC.

CDR3 nucleotides: TGCAGCGTGACCTACCAGGGGGCGCGTGGCTACACCTTC. Translation gives CSVTYQGARGYTF. The chain carries TRBV29-1 and TRBJ1-2; 8 bases line up with TRBD1. CDR1 SQVTM and CDR2 ANQGSEA come from the germline V gene. J lost 7 bases, V lost 6 bases, and 10 bases had no gene match. This CDR3 contains 13 residues.

The V and J genes are TRBV5-6 and TRBJ1-1; a possible D gene is TRBD1 (5 bases). Germline V lookup: CDR1 SGHDT, CDR2 YYEEEE. Trimming took off 0 bases at V and 1 base at J, with 13 bases between the two ends. This CDR3 spans 16 amino acids. This CDR3 reads CASSLGQGGWNTEAFF. The CDR3 DNA reads TGTGCCAGCAGCTTGGGGCAGGGAGGTTGGAACACTGAAGCTTTCTTT.

V is TRBV6-1 and J is TRBJ2-7; D not certain. The V gene's germline CDR1 is MNHNS and CDR2 SASEGT. The V end lost 5 bases, the J end lost 2 bases, and 13 bases lay between the germline ends. This CDR3 has 14 amino acids. For the CDR3, the DNA is TGTGCCAGCAGTTCACGGACGGTAACCTACGAGCAGTACGTC. Protein product: CASSSRTVTYEQYV.

This clone has ten or more counts. The J gene is TRBJ2-5, the V gene TRBV27, with 9 bases fitting TRBD1. Germline CDR1 and CDR2: MNHEY and SMNVEV (reference sequence). The V segment lost 7 bases and the J segment 4 bases; nucleotides outside the gene matches: 4. This CDR3 has 13 residues. The CDR3 loop reads CASTLDRGETQYF. As DNA, the CDR3 is TGTGCCAGCACCCTGGACAGGGGAGAGACCCAGTACTTC.

The sample holds many counts of this clone. The chain has TRBV7-9 and TRBJ1-3; D not certain. Germline CDR1 SEHNR, CDR2 FQNEAQ (reference sequence). The CDR3 length is 13 residues. The V gene lost 4 bases and the J gene lost 4 bases, with 8 bases spanning the gap. The CDR3 region is CASSSAGGNTIYF. The DNA for the CDR3 is TGTGCCAGCAGCTCCGCGGGGGGAAACACCATATATTTT.

The genes are TRBV10-3 and TRBJ2-5; 12 bases fit TRBD2. The J segment lost 4 bases and the V segment lost 10 bases, leaving 13 bases of the junction unmatched. The germline V gene has CDR1 ENHRY and CDR2 SYGVKD. The CDR3 length is 16 residues. The CDR3, as DNA: TGTGCCAGCAGACCCCCGACTAGCGGGGGCGGAGAGACCCAGTACTTC. Amino acids: CASRPPTSGGGETQYF.

This clone was recorded once. V and J are TRBV9 and TRBJ2-7, with 9 nucleotides matching TRBD1. V trimming: 3 bases; J trimming: 5 bases; junction bases outside the gene matches: 9. In germline, CDR1 is SGDLS, CDR2 YYNGEE. The CDR3 covers 15 residues. This CDR3 reads CASSAPDRGSHEQYF. Here the CDR3 DNA reads TGTGCCAGCAGCGCCCCGGACAGGGGTTCCCACGAGCAGTACTTC.

This clone was counted only a few times. The V and J genes are TRBV7-2 and TRBJ2-3; TRBD1 might be the D (5 bases). V lost 0 bases to trimming and J lost 3 bases, with 10 bases between them. Germline V gene data show CDR1 as SGHTA and CDR2 as FQGNSA. This CDR3 comprises 15 residues. The CDR3 DNA reads as TGTGCCAGCAGCTTAGCGGCAGGGCGGACAGATACGCAGTATTTT. Translation: CASSLAAGRTDTQYF.

This clone was detected only a few times. This sequence joins TRBV2 and TRBJ2-6; 10 bases align to TRBD1. J gave up 0 bases and V 6 bases, and 14 bases lay outside the gene matches. The CDR3 consists of 20 residues. CDR1 is SNHLY and CDR2 is FYNNEI in the germline V gene. This CDR3 reads CASRDRDRGGAGSGANVLTF. The CDR3 nucleotides read TGTGCCAGCAGAGACCGGGACAGGGGAGGAGCTGGCTCTGGGGCCAACGTCCTGACTTTC.

This clone was observed a few times. The V gene is TRBV6-6, the J gene TRBJ2-5; TRBD2 matches at 7 bases. CDR1 is MNHNY, CDR2 SVGAGI, per germline (reference sequence). Trimming removed 6 bases from V and 7 bases from J; junction bases left unmatched: 5. The CDR3 has 12 residues. The CDR3 nucleotides are TGTGCCAGCAGAGGGACGGGAGGGACCCAGTACTTC. Encoded protein: CASRGTGGTQYF.

Note on this clone: Other DNA sequences in the sample encode the same CDR3. Written as DNA, the CDR3 is TGTGCCAGCAGCTTAGGGGCGAGCACAGATACGCAGTATTTT. Its translation: CASSLGASTDTQYF. The genes are TRBV11-3 and TRBJ2-3; D unclear. CDR1 is SGHNT, CDR2 YENEEA, per germline. CDR3 length: 14 amino acids. V lost 1 base and J 0 bases, leaving 5 bases between the germline ends.

This chain uses TRBV19 with TRBJ2-5, with a weak D call TRBD2 (6 bases). Germline assignment: CDR1 LNHDA and CDR2 SQIVND (reference sequence). The CDR3 is 16 residues long. V lost 1 base and J 1 base, leaving 13 bases between the germline ends. In nucleotides, the CDR3 is TGTGCCAGTAGTATAGTGGCGGGAAAGGCCCAAGAGACCCAGTACTTC. It translates to CASSIVAGKAQETQYF.

The rearrangement joins TRBV6-1 to TRBJ2-7, with 8 bases lining up with TRBD1. Trimming cost V 6 bases and J 4 bases; bases outside gene matches: 2. CDR1 MNHNS and CDR2 SASEGT come from the germline V gene. CDR3 length equals 12 residues. The DNA for the CDR3 is TGTGCCAGCAGGCAGGGGGCTTACGAGCAGTACTTC. This encodes CASRQGAYEQYF.